Sequencing of this T cell receptor (beta chain) was carried out in a study of blood T cell repertoires in COVID-19. On the study more broadly: The cDNA or gDNA used as material had been derived from T cells, B-cell-depleted T cells, or PBMCs.

This CDR3 has 17 amino acids. Germline CDR1 SGHAT, CDR2 FQNNGV. V gave up 5 bases and J gave up 5 bases; unmatched junction bases: 13. In the original workflow: Quantification of nucleated cells was approximated via reference gene primer amplification. Sequenced by immunoSEQ multiplex PCR; TCRdb stores in-frame clones only, minus some. V and J calls and clone size come straight from that table; D and trimming were deduced from the DNA. Of 100,000 to 150,000 clones listed, about 89% are singletons. The sample consisted of peripheral blood. The clonotype originates from a man aged 45 to 65 with active or convalescent COVID-19. J is TRBJ2-5 and V is TRBV11-2; TRBD2 aligns across 11 bases. The CDR3 sequence: CASSARTSGSYRETQYF. CDR3 nucleotide sequence: TGTGCCAGCAGCGCGCGTACTAGCGGGAGTTATCGGGAGACCCAGTACTTC.